The present T cell receptor beta chain was sequenced within a study of CD8+ T cells in alopecia areata. In the study overall: Treatment comprised oral tofacitinib, 5 to 10 mg twice daily, in treated patients. General study findings and limits: Tofacitinib produced a significant decrease in scalp clonality and in expanded CD8+ clones among the top 100.

It was cDNA, reverse transcribed from extracted RNA, that served as the sequencing template. This table comes from immunoSEQ multiplex PCR, and its TCRdb copy is limited to in-frame clones, with some not included. The repertoire has fewer than 110,000 clones, approximately 90% of them found once; the top ten carry roughly 11%. CDR3 length equals 14 residues. Germline-derived CDR1 and CDR2 are SEHNR and FQNEAQ (reference sequence). J was trimmed by 7 bases and V by 5 bases; bases with no gene match: 8. Remarks on this clone: Its cognate antigen is unknown.

Treatment in this sample: oral pan-JAK inhibitor, 5-10 mg twice daily. The material was CD8+ T cells sorted from blood, obtained at approximately week 31, from a patient treated with tofacitinib. The receptor comes from a human donor with alopecia areata. The rearrangement uses TRBV7-9 and TRBJ1-5, with 7 bases matching TRBD1. CDR3 coding DNA: TGTGCCAGCAGCACAGGGGCAGGTGAACAGCCCCAGCATTTT. Translating it yields CASSTGAGEQPQHF. Complete variable domain (other parts from reference TRBV7-9 and TRBJ1-5): DTGVSQNPRHKITKRGQNVTFRCDPISEHNRLYWYRQTLGQGPEFLTYFQNEAQLEKSRLLSDRFSAERPKGSFSTLEIQRTEQGDSAMYLCASSTGAGEQPQHFGDGTRLSIL.